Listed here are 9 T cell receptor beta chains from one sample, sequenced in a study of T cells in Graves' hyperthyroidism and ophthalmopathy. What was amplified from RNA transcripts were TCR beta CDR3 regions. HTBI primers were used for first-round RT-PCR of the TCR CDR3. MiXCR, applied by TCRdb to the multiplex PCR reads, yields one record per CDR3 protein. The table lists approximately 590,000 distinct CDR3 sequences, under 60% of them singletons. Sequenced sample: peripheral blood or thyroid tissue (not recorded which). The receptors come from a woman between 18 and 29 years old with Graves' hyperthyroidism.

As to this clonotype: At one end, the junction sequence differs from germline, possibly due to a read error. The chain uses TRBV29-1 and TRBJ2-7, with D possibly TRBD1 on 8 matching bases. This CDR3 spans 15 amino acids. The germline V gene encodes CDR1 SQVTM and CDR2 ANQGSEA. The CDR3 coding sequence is TGTGCCAGCAGCGGGGCAGGGACAGGAGCCTACGAGCAGTACTTC. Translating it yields CASSGAGTGAYEQYF.

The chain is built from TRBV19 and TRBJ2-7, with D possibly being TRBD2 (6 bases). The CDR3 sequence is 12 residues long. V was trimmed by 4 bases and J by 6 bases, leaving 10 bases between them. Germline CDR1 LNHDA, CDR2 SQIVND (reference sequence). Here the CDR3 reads CASSTTAGEQYF. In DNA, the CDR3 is TGTGCCAGTAGTACCACAGCGGGCGAGCAGTACTTC.

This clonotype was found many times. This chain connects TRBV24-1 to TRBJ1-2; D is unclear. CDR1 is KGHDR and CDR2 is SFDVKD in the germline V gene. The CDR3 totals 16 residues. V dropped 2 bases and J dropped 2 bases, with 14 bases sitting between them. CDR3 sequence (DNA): TGTGCCACCAGTGATTCGCGAGGACTGACAAACTATGGCTACACCTTC. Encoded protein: CATSDSRGLTNYGYTF.

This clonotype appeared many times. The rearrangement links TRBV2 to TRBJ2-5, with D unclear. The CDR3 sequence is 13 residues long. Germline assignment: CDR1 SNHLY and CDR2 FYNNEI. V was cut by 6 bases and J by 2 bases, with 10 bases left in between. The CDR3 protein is CASSASTQETQYF. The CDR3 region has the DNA TGTGCCAGCAGCGCTAGTACTCAAGAGACCCAGTACTTC.

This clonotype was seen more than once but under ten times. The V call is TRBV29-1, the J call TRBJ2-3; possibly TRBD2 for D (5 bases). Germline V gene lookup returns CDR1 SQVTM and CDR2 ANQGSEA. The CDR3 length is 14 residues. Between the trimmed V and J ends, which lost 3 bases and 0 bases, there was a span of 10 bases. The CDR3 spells CSVEARVSTDTQYF. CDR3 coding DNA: TGCAGCGTTGAGGCGAGGGTTAGCACAGATACGCAGTATTTT.

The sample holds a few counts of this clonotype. The CDR3 DNA reads TGTGCCAGCAGTGGCGAGCAGTACTTC. As protein: CASSGEQYF. This chain joins TRBV2 and TRBJ2-7, with no clear D. The CDR3 length is 9 residues. V was trimmed by 4 bases and J by 6 bases, leaving 1 base between them. The V gene's germline CDR1 is SNHLY and CDR2 FYNNEI.

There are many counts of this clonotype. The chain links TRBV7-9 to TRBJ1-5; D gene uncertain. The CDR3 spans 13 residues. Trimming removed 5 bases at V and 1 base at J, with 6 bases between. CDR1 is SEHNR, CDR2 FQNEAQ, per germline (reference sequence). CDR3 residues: CASSQLSNQPQHF. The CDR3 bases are TGTGCCAGCAGCCAGTTAAGCAATCAGCCCCAGCATTTT.

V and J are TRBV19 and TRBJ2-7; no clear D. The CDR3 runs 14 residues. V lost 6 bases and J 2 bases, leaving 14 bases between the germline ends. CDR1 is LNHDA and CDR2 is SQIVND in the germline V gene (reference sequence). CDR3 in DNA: TGTGCCAGTAGATTCGATCACCAAACCTACGAGCAGTACTTC. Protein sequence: CASRFDHQTYEQYF.

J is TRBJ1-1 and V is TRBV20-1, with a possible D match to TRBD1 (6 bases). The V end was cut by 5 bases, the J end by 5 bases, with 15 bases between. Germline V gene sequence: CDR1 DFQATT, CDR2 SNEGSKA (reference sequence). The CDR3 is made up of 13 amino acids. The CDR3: CSAYTGKGTEAFF. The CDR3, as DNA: TGCAGTGCTTATACAGGGAAAGGAACTGAAGCTTTCTTT.